This T cell receptor (beta chain) was documented in a study of radiotherapy plus CTLA-4 blockade in lung cancer. CTLA-4 blockade using ipilimumab, together with focal radiation, was received by patients with chemo-refractory metastatic non-small-cell lung cancer. The V gene end was trimmed by 1 base and the J gene end by 8 bases; junction bases not matched to a gene: 7. The germline V gene encodes CDR1 LNHDA and CDR2 SQIVND (reference sequence). This CDR3 spans 16 amino acids. TCRdb's table, derived via immunoSEQ multiplex PCR, lists solely in-frame clones and lacks some. Among 30,000 or so clones listed, 70% to 80% were seen once.

The V call is TRBV19, the J call TRBJ1-4; TRBD1 aligns across 10 bases. The receptor was isolated from a human donor with non-small cell lung cancer who had stable disease on radiotherapy plus ipilimumab. The specimen comprised peripheral blood, sampled from a patient treated with radiotherapy plus ipilimumab. The CDR3 spells CASSIATGQGNEKLFF. The CDR3 nucleotides are TGTGCCAGTAGTATAGCCACGGGACAGGGGAACGAAAAACTGTTTTTT.